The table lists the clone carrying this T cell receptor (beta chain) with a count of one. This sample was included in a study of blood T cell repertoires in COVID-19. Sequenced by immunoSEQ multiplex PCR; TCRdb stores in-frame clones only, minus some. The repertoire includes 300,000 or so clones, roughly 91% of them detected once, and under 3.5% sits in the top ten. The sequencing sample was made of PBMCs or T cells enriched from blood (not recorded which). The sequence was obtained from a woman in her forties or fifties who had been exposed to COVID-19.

This CDR3 is CSVSLSGNENEKLFF. As DNA, the CDR3 is TGCAGCGTATCTTTGTCCGGGAACGAGAACGAAAAACTGTTTTTT. The chain recombines TRBV29-1 with TRBJ1-4; D is ambiguous. Germline V gene data show CDR1 as SQVTM and CDR2 as ANQGSEA. Trimming removed 6 bases from V and 8 bases from J, with 22 bases in between. The CDR3 consists of 15 residues.